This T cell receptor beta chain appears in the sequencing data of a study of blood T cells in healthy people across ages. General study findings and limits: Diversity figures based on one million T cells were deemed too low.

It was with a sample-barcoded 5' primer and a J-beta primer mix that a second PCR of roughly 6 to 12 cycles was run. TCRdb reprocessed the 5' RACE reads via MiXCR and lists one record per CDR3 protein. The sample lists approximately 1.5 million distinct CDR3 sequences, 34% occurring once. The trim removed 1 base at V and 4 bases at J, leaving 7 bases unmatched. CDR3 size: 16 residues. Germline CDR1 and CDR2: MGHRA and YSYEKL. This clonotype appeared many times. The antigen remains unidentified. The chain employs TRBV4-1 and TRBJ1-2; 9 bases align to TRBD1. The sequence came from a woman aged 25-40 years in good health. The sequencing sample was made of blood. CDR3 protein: CASSQVQGAESYGYTF. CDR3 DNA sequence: TGCGCCAGCAGCCAAGTACAGGGGGCAGAAAGCTATGGCTACACCTTC.